This TCR beta chain was sequenced during a study of pediatric ulcerative colitis. Assay used: immunoSEQ multiplex PCR; TCRdb lists only in-frame clones, some missing. The sample shows around 40,000 clones, around 75% of them seen only once. Regarding this clone: Its antigen is as yet unknown.

V was cut by 8 bases and J by 0 bases, with 19 bases left in between. This CDR3 comprises 15 residues. Germline values: CDR1 GTSNPN, CDR2 SVGIG (reference sequence). The rectum was sampled with one to two pinch biopsies at colonoscopy. Broader study findings: Rectal pinch biopsies may have included blood-derived T cells, especially in patients with overt colitis. Compared with controls, ulcerative colitis showed greater blood-rectum clone sharing.

The gene calls are TRBV30 and TRBJ1-1, with D possibly TRBD1 on 5 matching bases. The source of this sequence is a boy younger than 18 with severe ulcerative colitis. The sequenced sample consisted of gut tissue. CDR3 bases: TGTGCCAGAACCGGGGGGTCGGGCATGAACACTGAAGCTTTCTTT. It codes for CARTGGSGMNTEAFF.